The 20 T cell receptor beta chains below were found in one sample sequenced in a study of cytomegalovirus exposure and HLA in healthy donors. The PCR ran on 60 Vbeta and 13 Jbeta primers. TCRdb's copy holds only in-frame clones and misses some; the assay was immunoSEQ multiplex PCR. The table has 120,000 or so clones, around 76% seen once. Material: PBMCs. The receptors derive from a man aged 30 to 45 in good health and CMV-seropositive.

V is TRBV6-1 and J is TRBJ2-1; a possible D gene is TRBD2 (6 bases). The CDR3 is 16 amino acids. Trimming took 0 bases from V and 5 from J, leaving 14 bases between them. Germline CDR1 MNHNS, CDR2 SASEGT. DNA of the CDR3: TGTGCCAGCAGTGAAGCGAGGAGGGTCTGGGACAATGAGCAGTTCTTC. This gives the protein CASSEARRVWDNEQFF.

The chain recombines TRBV6-4 with TRBJ1-1; the D gene is possibly TRBD1 (6 bases). The CDR3 runs 11 residues. CDR1 is MRHNA, CDR2 SNTAGT, per germline. CDR3 loop: CATRGDTEAFF. The DNA for the CDR3 is TGTGCGACCAGGGGAGACACTGAAGCTTTCTTT.

The chain is built from TRBV7-9 and TRBJ1-4; maybe TRBD1 (5 bases). This CDR3 is 13 amino acids long. V lost 10 bases and J lost 4, with 13 bases in between. Germline V gene lookup returns CDR1 SEHNR and CDR2 FQNEAQ (reference sequence). CDR3 in amino acids: CATGEALNEKLFF. DNA for the CDR3: TGTGCCACGGGGGAGGCCCTTAATGAAAAACTGTTTTTT.

The chain uses TRBV9 and TRBJ2-3, with 10 bases identical to TRBD2. Germline V lookup: CDR1 SGDLS, CDR2 YYNGEE. With V trimmed by 3 bases and J by 0 bases, 4 bases remained unmatched. This CDR3 has 16 amino acids. The CDR3 region has the DNA TGTGCCAGCAGCGGGACGGGACTAGCGAGCACAGATACGCAGTATTTT. Amino acids: CASSGTGLASTDTQYF.

V and J are TRBV27 and TRBJ2-7; TRBD1 matches 9 bases. The germline V gene encodes CDR1 MNHEY and CDR2 SMNVEV (reference sequence). CDR3 length equals 14 residues. J gave up 4 bases and V 2 bases, and 3 bases lay outside the gene matches. CDR3 nucleotides: TGTGCCAGCAGTTTACTGGACAGGGGATACGAGCAGTACTTC. Encoded protein: CASSLLDRGYEQYF.

The V and J genes are TRBV5-1 and TRBJ2-3; 8 bases line up with TRBD2. With 4 bases clipped from V and 2 bases from J, the junction kept 6 bases outside the gene matches. The CDR3 runs to 15 residues. Germline V gene lookup returns CDR1 SGHRS and CDR2 YFSETQ. CDR3 loop: CASSPRAGATDTQYF. For the CDR3, the DNA is TGCGCCAGCAGCCCCAGAGCGGGGGCCACAGATACGCAGTATTTT.

The chain uses TRBV2 and TRBJ2-2; TRBD1 aligns across 7 bases. The J segment lost 2 bases and the V segment lost 5 bases, leaving 8 bases of the junction unmatched. There are 16 residues in the CDR3. Germline CDR1 is SNHLY and CDR2 is FYNNEI. In DNA, the CDR3 is TGTGCCAGCAGTCCACAGGGGACCTACAACACCGGGGAGCTGTTTTTT. As protein: CASSPQGTYNTGELFF.

This clone has just a few counts. The CDR3 sequence: CATEVSGTNYGYTF. As DNA, the CDR3 is TGTGCCACGGAGGTCAGTGGCACGAACTATGGCTACACCTTC. The V and J genes are TRBV30 and TRBJ1-2; D ambiguous. Trimming removed 8 bases from V and 2 bases from J, with 18 bases in between. There are 14 residues in the CDR3. Per the germline V gene, CDR1 is GTSNPN and CDR2 is SVGIG (reference sequence).

Remarks on this clone: The junction departs from germline at one end; a sequencing error may be responsible. In nucleotides, the CDR3 is TGTGCCAGCAGCACCGGACTAGCGGGGGGGTTTAAGGCCGCCTACGAGAAGTACTTC. Translation: CASSTGLAGGFKAAYEKYF. This chain joins TRBV28 and TRBJ2-7; 15 bases fit TRBD2. The germline V gene encodes CDR1 MDHEN and CDR2 SYDVKM. This CDR3 region has 19 residues.

The V gene is TRBV5-6, the J gene TRBJ2-7, with 7 nucleotides matching TRBD1. In germline, CDR1 is SGHDT, CDR2 YYEEEE. Trimming took 4 bases from V and 0 from J; bases not matched to a gene: 4. This CDR3 has 14 residues. CDR3 in amino acids: CASSPRTGSYEQYF. In DNA, the CDR3 is TGTGCCAGCAGCCCGAGGACAGGCTCCTACGAGCAGTACTTC.

CDR3 region: CASSAEGPNTGELFF. CDR3 in DNA: TGTGCCAGCAGTGCGGAGGGACCGAACACCGGGGAGCTGTTTTTT. V gene TRBV2 combines with J gene TRBJ2-2, with D maybe TRBD2 (6 bases). Trimming pared 4 bases from V and 0 bases from J, leaving 9 bases between. The CDR3 length is 15 residues. Germline lookup yields CDR1 SNHLY and CDR2 FYNNEI.

The chain recombines TRBV19 with TRBJ1-4; D ambiguous. The CDR3 runs 15 residues. Germline CDR1 reads LNHDA; CDR2 reads SQIVND (reference sequence). Trimming removed 5 bases from V and 3 bases from J, with 13 bases in between. The CDR3 loop is CASSEIVGANEKLFF. DNA of the CDR3: TGTGCCAGTAGTGAGATCGTGGGCGCTAATGAAAAACTGTTTTTT.

The V call is TRBV4-3, the J call TRBJ1-1; 7 positions agree with TRBD1. CDR1 and CDR2 (germline): LGHNA, YSLEER. This CDR3 spans 13 amino acids. Trimming cost V 7 bases and J 5 bases; bases outside gene matches: 7. The CDR3 loop is CASTPNRGTEAFF. CDR3 nucleotide sequence: TGCGCCAGCACCCCAAACAGGGGAACTGAAGCTTTCTTT.

CDR3 sequence (DNA): TGTGCCAGCAGTTTACTGGCGTCAGGGAGGGGTGGCTACACCTTC. Translation gives CASSLLASGRGGYTF. The J gene is TRBJ1-2, the V gene TRBV27, with a tentative D call TRBD1 (5 bases). Germline V gives CDR1 MNHEY, CDR2 SMNVEV (reference sequence). CDR3 size: 15 residues. V shed 2 bases and J shed 7 bases, with 17 bases lying between them.

The chain recombines TRBV28 with TRBJ1-4, with D possibly being TRBD1 (6 bases). CDR3 size: 15 residues. Germline CDR1 MDHEN, CDR2 SYDVKM. V was cut by 6 bases and J by 6 bases, with 17 bases left in between. Written as DNA, the CDR3 is TGTGCCAGCAGCCCTCCGTCGGGGGGGCATGAAAAACTGTTTTTT. Its translation is CASSPPSGGHEKLFF.

This clone was observed a few times. The chain carries TRBV4-3 and TRBJ2-7; 7 bases agree with TRBD1. V lost 0 bases and J lost 1; bases outside the gene matches: 9. CDR3 length: 17 amino acids. CDR1 and CDR2 (germline): LGHNA, YSLEER. The CDR3 protein is CASSQEFAQGPSYEQYF. The CDR3 nucleotides are TGCGCCAGCAGCCAAGAGTTCGCACAGGGGCCATCCTACGAGCAGTACTTC.

This sequence joins TRBV7-8 and TRBJ2-7, with 10 bases fitting TRBD1. The V segment lost 2 bases and the J segment 3 bases; nucleotides outside the gene matches: 1. The CDR3 covers 14 residues. Germline V CDR1 and CDR2: SGHVS, FQNEAQ. CDR3 sequence (DNA): TGTGCCAGCAGCTTACGGGACAGGGGCTACGAGCAGTACTTC. This gives the protein CASSLRDRGYEQYF.

The chain couples TRBV6-5 to TRBJ1-3; D not resolved. The CDR3 contains 11 residues. Between the trimmed V and J ends, which lost 5 bases and 4 bases, there was a span of 3 bases. Germline V CDR1 and CDR2: MNHEY, SVGAGI. Written as DNA, the CDR3 is TGTGCCAGCAGTGCGGGAAACACCATATATTTT. It specifies CASSAGNTIYF.

The chain has TRBV1 and TRBJ1-5. TRBV1 is a pseudogene. This CDR3 spans 14 amino acids. The CDR3 DNA sequence: TGCACCAGCAGCCAAGTGGAGATTAATCAGCCCCAGCATTTT. Its protein product is CTSSQVEINQPQHF.

The chain uses TRBV7-2 and TRBJ2-3, with D perhaps matching TRBD2 (6 bases). This CDR3 has 16 amino acids. The germline CDR1 and CDR2 sequences are SGHTA and FQGNSA. V was pared by 3 bases and J by 4 bases, with 17 bases between. In nucleotides, the CDR3 is TGTGCCAGCAGCTTGGTTGGGGGAGGAACACCAGATACGCAGTATTTT. Protein: CASSLVGGGTPDTQYF.